Following are 19 T cell receptor beta chains from one sample sequenced in a study of technical replicates of blood from a few donors. Data came from immunoSEQ multiplex PCR; TCRdb stores just in-frame clones and leaves some out. The table includes 75,000 to 100,000 clones, around 96% detected once. Sequences were obtained from T cells isolated from PBMCs. These receptor sequences come from a human donor in good health.

The rearrangement links TRBV7-3 to TRBJ2-2, with 11 bases identical to TRBD1. Germline V gene lookup returns CDR1 SGHTA and CDR2 FQGTGA. The CDR3 extends over 14 amino acids. V was pared by 3 bases and J by 8 bases, with 2 bases of the junction left unmatched. CDR3 sequence (DNA): TGTGCCAGCAGCTTGGACAGGGGGCCTGGGGAGCTGTTTTTT. Amino acids: CASSLDRGPGELFF.

This rearrangement joins TRBV29-1 to TRBJ2-2; 9 bases map to TRBD2. Per germline, CDR1 SQVTM and CDR2 ANQGSEA. CDR3 size: 14 residues. The J segment lost 15 bases and the V segment lost 3 bases, leaving 14 bases of the junction unmatched. In DNA, the CDR3 is TGCAGCGTTGACGGTTTGGGTAGCGGGAGTTTGTTGTTTTTT. Protein product: CSVDGLGSGSLLFF.

The chain links TRBV11-2 to TRBJ2-3; 9 positions match TRBD2. The V gene's germline CDR1 is SGHAT and CDR2 FQNNGV. This CDR3 is built from 20 residues. Losses at the gene ends were 0 bases for V and 0 bases for J; bases not matched to a gene: 13. The CDR3 nucleotides read TGTGCCAGCAGCTTAGAACTCGTAATCTCAACTAGCGGGAGCACAGATACGCAGTATTTT. It is translated as CASSLELVISTSGSTDTQYF. Full variable domain (outside the CDR3, taken from reference TRBV11-2 and TRBJ2-3): EAGVAQSPRYKIIEKRQSVAFWCNPISGHATLYWYQQILGQGPKLLIQFQNNGVVDDSQLPKDRFSAERLKGVDSTLKIQPAKLEDSAVYLCASSLELVISTSGSTDTQYFGPGTRLTVL.

The genes are TRBV29-1 and TRBJ1-4, with unresolved D. Germline V CDR1 and CDR2: SQVTM, ANQGSEA. Trimming stripped 4 bases from V and 0 bases from J, with 9 bases between. This CDR3 has 14 amino acids. The CDR3 nucleotides are TGCAGCGTTGGACGGGAGGCAACTAATGAAAAACTGTTTTTT. Translation gives CSVGREATNEKLFF.

The chain employs TRBV27 and TRBJ1-4; the D gene is possibly TRBD1 (5 bases). Germline V CDR1 and CDR2: MNHEY, SMNVEV (reference sequence). The CDR3 is made up of 15 amino acids. The ends were cut back, 6 bases at V and 0 bases at J, with 11 bases in the middle. The CDR3 DNA reads TGTGCCAGCAGCCGGACACTTGCAACTAATGAAAAACTGTTTTTT. This codes for CASSRTLATNEKLFF.

J is TRBJ1-1 and V is TRBV19; tentative D call: TRBD1 (6 bases). V gave up 6 bases and J gave up 3 bases, with 14 bases separating them. This CDR3 contains 14 residues. Looked up from germline, CDR1 is LNHDA and CDR2 is SQIVND (reference sequence). DNA for the CDR3: TGTGCCAGTAGCAAAGGACAGAGAGACACTGAAGCTTTCTTT. Residues: CASSKGQRDTEAFF.

V is TRBV18 and J is TRBJ1-1; D possibly corresponds to TRBD1 (5 bases). Per germline, CDR1 KGHSH and CDR2 LQKENI. V was pared by 0 bases and J by 1 base, with 12 bases between. The CDR3 consists of 16 residues. CDR3 in amino acids: CASSPPSGGRNTEAFF. DNA for the CDR3: TGTGCCAGCTCACCACCGAGCGGGGGGAGGAACACTGAAGCTTTCTTT.

This clone appeared once. This chain connects TRBV19 to TRBJ2-2, with TRBD2 as a possible D gene (6 bases). V lost 4 bases to trimming and J lost 7 bases, with 22 bases between them. CDR1 and CDR2 (germline): LNHDA, SQIVND (reference sequence). The CDR3 loop spans 17 amino acids. CDR3 amino acids: CASSRGWPKAGNGELFF. The CDR3 DNA reads as TGTGCCAGTAGTAGGGGATGGCCGAAAGCGGGTAACGGGGAGCTGTTTTTT.

The chain combines TRBV6-5 with TRBJ2-1; 10 bases map to TRBD2. Germline V gene data show CDR1 as MNHEY and CDR2 as SVGAGI. Losses at the gene ends were 5 bases for V and 7 bases for J; bases not matched to a gene: 8. This CDR3 has 15 residues. The DNA for the CDR3 is TGTGCCAGCAGTAAGCGGGAGGGCCTTAGGAATGAGCAGTTCTTC. It is translated as CASSKREGLRNEQFF.

The chain uses TRBV4-3 and TRBJ2-7; the match to TRBD2 covers 10 bases. This CDR3 has 16 amino acids. V dropped 0 bases and J dropped 3; count of bases not matched to a gene: 5. Germline V gene lookup returns CDR1 LGHNA and CDR2 YSLEER. For the CDR3, the DNA is TGCGCCAGCAGCCAAGATCCCCCTAGCGGGAGCTACGAGCAGTACTTC. Translation: CASSQDPPSGSYEQYF.

The CDR3 protein is CAWEDYSSYNEQFF. CDR3 sequence (DNA): TGTGCCTGGGAAGACTACTCCTCCTACAATGAGCAGTTCTTC. The gene calls are TRBV30 and TRBJ2-1; tentatively, D is TRBD2 (5 bases). CDR1 and CDR2 from the germline V gene are GTSNPN and SVGIG (reference sequence). The CDR3 is 14 residues long. V lost 5 bases to trimming and J lost 0 bases, with 11 bases between them.

This chain connects TRBV7-2 to TRBJ1-3; tentative D call: TRBD1 (6 bases). The V end was cut by 1 base, the J end by 2 bases, with 15 bases between. The CDR3 runs to 17 residues. CDR1 is SGHTA, CDR2 FQGNSA, per germline. CDR3 DNA sequence: TGTGCCAGCAGCTTAGTAGGTTCCAGGGGCACTGGAAACACCATATATTTT. It yields the protein CASSLVGSRGTGNTIYF.

The chain joins TRBV30 to TRBJ1-2, with TRBD1 matching over 7 bases. V shed 6 bases, J shed 1 base, and the junction held 14 bases outside the gene matches. Per the germline V gene, CDR1 is GTSNPN and CDR2 is SVGIG (reference sequence). This CDR3 is 16 amino acids long. The DNA of the CDR3 is TGTGCCTGCCGGACAGGAGCATACCTTAATAACTATGGCTACACCTTC. Amino acids: CACRTGAYLNNYGYTF.

This clone was counted once. The chain links TRBV11-3 to TRBJ1-4; D remains unclear. The CDR3 is 12 residues long. V was pared by 0 bases and J by 8 bases, with 4 bases between. The germline CDR1 and CDR2 sequences are SGHNT and YENEEA. CDR3 region: CASSLEREKLFF. CDR3 in DNA: TGTGCCAGCAGCTTAGAGCGAGAAAAACTGTTTTTT.

V gene TRBV5-1 combines with J gene TRBJ2-5, with D possibly being TRBD2 (5 bases). This CDR3 is 15 amino acids long. CDR1 is SGHRS, CDR2 YFSETQ, per germline. The germline V and J ends were trimmed by 0 bases and 6 bases, with 15 bases remaining between them. The CDR3 loop reads CASSLAQGLAQTQYF. DNA of the CDR3: TGCGCCAGCAGCTTGGCCCAAGGACTCGCGCAGACCCAGTACTTC.

This clone occurred once. The chain links TRBV19 to TRBJ2-3, with 7 bases that match TRBD1. Per germline, CDR1 LNHDA and CDR2 SQIVND (reference sequence). CDR3 length: 14 residues. Unmatched junction bases numbered 4, after V lost 3 bases and J lost 4 bases. CDR3 region: CASSILQGADTQYF. In nucleotides, the CDR3 is TGTGCCAGTAGTATCCTCCAGGGGGCAGATACGCAGTATTTT.

This chain joins TRBV27 and TRBJ1-5, with 7 bases fitting TRBD1. Germline CDR1 and CDR2: MNHEY and SMNVEV (reference sequence). The CDR3 totals 16 residues. The V gene end was trimmed by 6 bases and the J gene end by 9 bases; junction bases not matched to a gene: 17. DNA for the CDR3: TGTGCCAGCAGCGAAAGCTTTGGACAGGAGTTTAGGCCCCAGCATTTT. This translates into CASSESFGQEFRPQHF.

V is TRBV27 and J is TRBJ2-7, with D perhaps matching TRBD2 (7 bases). The CDR3 runs to 14 residues. Per germline, CDR1 MNHEY and CDR2 SMNVEV (reference sequence). Between the trimmed V and J ends, which lost 5 bases and 5 bases, there was a span of 16 bases. The CDR3 loop reads CASSPQGTIDEQYF. The CDR3 coding sequence is TGTGCCAGCAGTCCTCAGGGGACTATCGACGAGCAGTACTTC.

The chain links TRBV6-5 to TRBJ1-5; 8 bases align to TRBD1. CDR1 is MNHEY and CDR2 is SVGAGI in the germline V gene. The CDR3 has 15 amino acids. The junction had 7 bases not matched to a gene; V was cut back by 5 bases and J by 4 bases. The CDR3 loop is CASSQLRQGNQPQHF. The CDR3 DNA reads as TGTGCCAGCAGTCAACTACGACAGGGGAATCAGCCCCAGCATTTT.